The TCR beta chain under discussion was sequenced for a study of cytomegalovirus exposure and HLA in healthy donors. Whole-study findings and limits: In a later analysis, specific HLA alleles were associated with 16,000 or so TCR beta sequences at a 0.05 false discovery rate. Confirmation in vitro established that three CMV-associated chains were specific for CMV antigens.

PCR was performed using 60 Vbeta and 13 Jbeta primers. Data came from immunoSEQ multiplex PCR; TCRdb stores just in-frame clones and leaves some out. The sample lists about 140,000 clones, nearly 90% seen once, with around 0.5% in the top ten. Details on this clone: Its specificity is not known.

This CDR3 spans 16 amino acids. CDR1 and CDR2 from the germline V gene are SGHAT and FQNNGV. With 4 bases clipped from V and 0 bases from J, the junction kept 5 bases outside the gene matches. This clonotype was obtained from a woman aged 40 to 55 in good health and CMV-seronegative. The chain links TRBV11-2 to TRBJ1-4; 7 bases fit TRBD1. Source material: PBMCs. This CDR3 reads CASSSGQNPTNEKLFF. The CDR3 DNA reads TGTGCCAGCAGCTCGGGACAGAACCCAACTAATGAAAAACTGTTTTTT.